A single sample is the source of the 3 T cell receptor beta chains below, sequenced in a study of metastatic and nonmetastatic thyroid tumors. Patients had received no treatment of any kind before thyroid surgery. MiXCR was used by TCRdb to re-call the PCR reads. The sample includes around 13,000 clones, less than 25% seen only once; the top ten take around 8%. Input material: blood. These TCRs come from a female donor with papillary thyroid cancer or a benign thyroid nodule (not recorded which). Some clones in this sample may be carry-over from other donors' samples.

In this sample, this clone turned up many times. J is TRBJ2-1 and V is TRBV30; D unclear. The V gene lost 2 bases and the J gene lost 4 bases, with 15 bases spanning the gap. Germline V lookup: CDR1 GTSNPN, CDR2 SVGIG (reference sequence). The CDR3 is made up of 15 amino acids. The CDR3 region has the DNA TGTGCCTGGAGTAAAAGCCGACAAAGATACAATGAGCAGTTCTTC. It yields the protein CAWSKSRQRYNEQFF.

This rearrangement joins TRBV7-3 to TRBJ2-1, with 9 bases fitting TRBD1. The J segment lost 7 bases and the V segment lost 4 bases, leaving 8 bases of the junction unmatched. This CDR3 has 15 amino acids. The germline CDR1 and CDR2 sequences are SGHTA and FQGTGA. The CDR3 DNA follows: TGTGCCAGCAGCTCGCGACAGGGGGTAAGGAATGAGCAGTTCTTC. This translates into CASSSRQGVRNEQFF.

This clone was counted many times. Distinct nucleotide sequences in the sample also encode this CDR3. This chain links TRBV10-3 with TRBJ1-1; the D is unclear. Germline V gene lookup returns CDR1 ENHRY and CDR2 SYGVKD. Trimming stripped 0 bases from V and 0 bases from J, with 11 bases between. There are 16 residues in the CDR3. This CDR3 is CAISESRSNMNTEAFF. Here the CDR3 DNA reads TGTGCCATCAGTGAGTCAAGGTCAAACATGAACACTGAAGCTTTCTTT.